The 20 T cell receptor beta chains listed next were all sequenced from one sample in a study of early T cells in non-severe SARS-CoV-2 infection. One entry per CDR3 protein results from TCRdb running MiXCR on the 5' RACE reads. The data contain 85,000 to 100,000 distinct CDR3 sequences, approximately 16% of them singletons. Material for sequencing was whole blood. The receptors shown here come from an adult who was a healthcare worker with PCR-confirmed SARS-CoV-2 infection or an uninfected control (not recorded which).

This clonotype was counted between two and nine times. The chain recombines TRBV27 with TRBJ2-7; TRBD1 is a possible D gene (5 bases). The CDR3 loop spans 13 amino acids. Trimming removed 3 bases at V and 2 bases at J, with 8 bases between. Germline V gene lookup returns CDR1 MNHEY and CDR2 SMNVEV (reference sequence). CDR3 sequence (DNA): TGTGCCAGCAGTTTCCAGGGCCCCTACGAGCAGTACTTC. Translating it yields CASSFQGPYEQYF.

This chain uses TRBV27 with TRBJ1-2; 10 bases agree with TRBD1. The trim removed 0 bases at V and 3 bases at J, leaving 13 bases unmatched. The CDR3 covers 19 residues. CDR1 is MNHEY and CDR2 is SMNVEV in the germline V gene (reference sequence). CDR3 sequence (DNA): TGTGCCAGCAGTTTATCCAGTCGGGGGACAGGGGCACGTTACTATGGCTACACCTTC. This encodes CASSLSSRGTGARYYGYTF.

The V call is TRBV5-1, the J call TRBJ1-4; tentative D call: TRBD1 (5 bases). V was cut by 5 bases and J by 0 bases, with 11 bases left in between. There are 15 residues in the CDR3. From germline, CDR1 is SGHRS and CDR2 YFSETQ. DNA of the CDR3: TGCGCCAGCAGTCGGGACCGCGCAACTAATGAAAAACTGTTTTTT. Encoded protein: CASSRDRATNEKLFF.

The gene calls are TRBV19 and TRBJ1-5, with D uncertain. Trimming cost V 7 bases and J 2 bases, with 9 bases left between them. CDR1 and CDR2 from the germline V gene are LNHDA and SQIVND (reference sequence). This CDR3 is built from 13 residues. The CDR3 DNA follows: TGTGCCAGTACAGCCACACGCAATCAGCCCCAGCATTTT. Its protein is CASTATRNQPQHF. The full variable domain, its missing parts supplied by reference TRBV19 and TRBJ1-5, is DGGITQSPKYLFRKEGQNVTLSCEQNLNHDAMYWYRQDPGQGLRLIYYSQIVNDFQKGDIAEGYSVSREKKESFPLTVTSAQKNPTAFYLCASTATRNQPQHFGDGTRLSIL.

This clonotype was recorded a few times. The rearrangement links TRBV20-1 to TRBJ2-7; D is unresolved. The germline CDR1 and CDR2 sequences are DFQATT and SNEGSKA (reference sequence). The CDR3 length is 15 residues. Deletions cut 4 bases from V and 0 bases from J, with 16 bases between. CDR3 DNA sequence: TGCAGTGCTATGGCGGTTGCGGAGAGCTCCTACGAGCAGTACTTC. This sequence encodes CSAMAVAESSYEQYF.

Only a few counts were recorded for this clonotype. This rearrangement joins TRBV6-5 to TRBJ2-2; D gene uncertain. Germline assignment: CDR1 MNHEY and CDR2 SVGAGI. Trimming took off 8 bases at V and 4 bases at J, with 5 bases between the two ends. The CDR3 runs 11 residues. The CDR3 loop is CASGPTGELFF. CDR3 in DNA: TGTGCCAGCGGACCCACCGGGGAGCTGTTTTTT.

The rearrangement links TRBV5-6 to TRBJ2-3, with D perhaps assigned TRBD1 or TRBD2 (5 bases each). The V and J ends lost 0 bases and 9 bases respectively, with 11 bases between them. The germline V gene has CDR1 SGHDT and CDR2 YYEEEE. The length of the CDR3 is 13 residues. In DNA form, the CDR3 reads TGTGCCAGCAGCTTGGAGGGGACGAGGACGCAGTATTTT. Translated, it gives CASSLEGTRTQYF.

This clonotype was observed a handful of times. In DNA, the CDR3 is TGTGCCAGCAGCCCGAAGTCGGCGGTGAGCTCCTACAATGAGCAGTTCTTC. As protein: CASSPKSAVSSYNEQFF. The chain has TRBV11-2 and TRBJ2-1; D gene ambiguous. Germline values: CDR1 SGHAT, CDR2 FQNNGV. This CDR3 is 17 amino acids long. The germline V and J ends were trimmed by 5 bases and 0 bases, with 17 bases remaining between them.

This chain uses TRBV29-1 with TRBJ2-1; 7 bases agree with TRBD2. The CDR3 contains 10 residues. Germline CDR1 is SQVTM and CDR2 is ANQGSEA. The trim removed 6 bases at V and 10 bases at J, leaving 3 bases unmatched. Written as DNA, the CDR3 is TGCAGCGTCTCTAGCGGAGAGCAGTTCTTC. Its translation is CSVSSGEQFF.

V is TRBV6-2 or TRBV6-3 and J is TRBJ2-7; D remains unclear. Per germline, CDR1 MNHEY and CDR2 SVGEGT. V lost 7 bases to trimming and J lost 4 bases, with 14 bases between them. The length of the CDR3 is 13 residues. This CDR3 is CASIYRLGYEQYF. The CDR3 nucleotides are TGTGCCAGCATCTACCGGTTGGGTTACGAGCAGTACTTC.

This clonotype was detected ten times or more. This chain joins TRBV12-3 or TRBV12-4 and TRBJ2-5; the D is unclear. Trimming removed 3 bases at V and 4 bases at J, with 9 bases between. The CDR3 is 13 amino acids. The DNA of the CDR3 is TGTGCCAGCAGTTTTGTGATCGGAGAGACCCAGTACTTC. This sequence encodes CASSFVIGETQYF.

V and J are TRBV12-3 or TRBV12-4 and TRBJ1-1, with a possible D match to TRBD1 (6 bases). The germline V and J ends were trimmed by 6 bases and 0 bases, with 11 bases remaining between them. The length of the CDR3 is 14 residues. CDR3 sequence reads: CASRWTAMNTEAFF. The CDR3 DNA reads as TGTGCCAGCAGGTGGACAGCCATGAACACTGAAGCTTTCTTT.

This clonotype was detected a few times. The chain carries TRBV18 and TRBJ2-3; D uncertain. Trimming took off 3 bases at V and 1 base at J, with 14 bases between the two ends. The length of the CDR3 is 16 residues. Germline V lookup: CDR1 KGHSH, CDR2 LQKENI. The CDR3 region is CASSPPDKAGTDTQYF. In DNA, the CDR3 is TGTGCCAGCTCACCTCCCGATAAGGCCGGCACAGATACGCAGTATTTT.

The J gene is TRBJ2-5, the V gene TRBV28; tentatively, D is TRBD2 (5 bases). The CDR3 is 14 amino acids. Trimming shortened V by 4 bases and J by 2 bases, and 11 bases separated the two germline ends. CDR1 and CDR2 (germline): MDHEN, SYDVKM. The CDR3 here is CASSSRTQQETQYF. CDR3 nucleotide sequence: TGTGCCAGCAGTTCCCGGACTCAGCAAGAGACCCAGTACTTC.

Ten or more counts support this clonotype. The chain combines TRBV28 with TRBJ1-1; no firm D call. The V and J ends lost 8 bases and 8 bases respectively, with 15 bases between them. This CDR3 spans 12 amino acids. The germline V gene encodes CDR1 MDHEN and CDR2 SYDVKM. DNA of the CDR3: TGTGCCAGCCGCCAGAATACCCAGGAAGCTTTCTTT. The encoded protein is CASRQNTQEAFF.

This clonotype was counted a few times. The chain recombines TRBV4-3 with TRBJ2-7, with 7 positions matching TRBD1. CDR3 size: 14 residues. V shed 2 bases and J 5 bases; nucleotides not matched to a gene: 6. CDR1 and CDR2 from the germline V gene are LGHNA and YSLEER. DNA for the CDR3: TGCGCCAGCAGCCAAACTGGGACAGCGGACGAGCAGTACTTC. As protein: CASSQTGTADEQYF.

The rearrangement uses TRBV12-3 or TRBV12-4 and TRBJ2-3, with 7 bases lining up with TRBD2. There are 15 residues in the CDR3. V was pared by 3 bases and J by 6 bases, with 9 bases of the junction left unmatched. The CDR3 reads CASSLRRERRDTQYF. The CDR3 region has the DNA TGTGCCAGCAGTTTGCGGCGGGAGAGGCGGGATACGCAGTATTTT.

This clonotype was detected only a few times. The chain is built from TRBV2 and TRBJ2-2; no clear D gene. The ends were cut back, 6 bases at V and 0 bases at J, with 11 bases in the middle. CDR1 is SNHLY, CDR2 FYNNEI, per germline. The CDR3 is 15 amino acids. This CDR3 reads CASSPPGTNTGELFF. The CDR3 DNA sequence: TGTGCCAGCAGCCCCCCGGGTACGAACACCGGGGAGCTGTTTTTT.

The CDR3: CASRSGGYNEQFF. CDR3 DNA: TGTGCCAGCAGGTCGGGAGGGTACAATGAGCAGTTCTTC. The rearrangement joins TRBV2 to TRBJ2-1, with TRBD2 matching 8 bases. The CDR3 covers 13 residues. CDR1 is SNHLY and CDR2 is FYNNEI in the germline V gene. With 6 bases clipped from V and 4 bases from J, the junction kept 2 bases outside the gene matches.

The gene calls are TRBV2 and TRBJ1-5, with D uncertain. This CDR3 is 16 amino acids long. Germline V gives CDR1 SNHLY, CDR2 FYNNEI. Deletions cut 4 bases from V and 0 bases from J, with 13 bases between. The CDR3: CASSAGQPYSNQPQHF. CDR3 DNA sequence: TGTGCCAGCAGTGCGGGTCAGCCATATAGCAATCAGCCCCAGCATTTT.